The clone carrying this T cell receptor beta chain is medium-sized by share. Its specificity is not known. CDR1 and CDR2 from the germline V gene are MNHEY and SMNVEV (reference sequence). Trimming removed 6 bases from V and 0 bases from J, with 9 bases in between. The CDR3 sequence is 13 residues long. These data belong to a study of OX40 agonist ivuxolimab in advanced cancers. Study details: Three patients responded partially, comprising one with hepatocellular carcinoma and two with cutaneous melanoma. Study results and limitations: Doses of 0.1 to 3.0 mg/kg were accompanied by clonal expansion of CD4+ and CD8+ blood T cells by week 6.

Assay: immunoSEQ multiplex PCR; the TCRdb copy retains only in-frame clones and omits some. The sample lists tens of thousands of clones, around 81% occurring once. The clonotype originates from an adult with an advanced solid tumor such as melanoma, head and neck, liver or kidney cancer. This sequence joins TRBV27 and TRBJ2-7, with a possible D match to TRBD1 (6 bases). The sequences come from CD4+ or CD8+ T cells sorted from blood, collected in a trial of the OX40 agonist ivuxolimab. CDR3 nucleotides: TGTGCCAGCAGGCCGGACAGCTCCTACGAGCAGTACTTC. Encoded protein: CASRPDSSYEQYF.